This T cell receptor beta chain came from a study of cytomegalovirus exposure and HLA in healthy donors. Whole-study results and caveats: According to the study, some 160 TCR beta chains were cytomegalovirus-associated. TCR beta sequences reportedly predicted most subjects' HLA-A and HLA-B alleles accurately.

Only a few counts were recorded for this clone. The antigen is unknown. The PCR ran on 60 Vbeta and 13 Jbeta primers. The repertoire was sequenced with immunoSEQ multiplex PCR; TCRdb's copy has only in-frame clones and lacks some. This table has about 210,000 clones, around four fifths appearing once. The CDR3 contains 15 residues. V gave up 4 bases and J gave up 5 bases; unmatched junction bases: 5. CDR1 LGHNA and CDR2 YSLEER come from the germline V gene. The chain couples TRBV4-3 to TRBJ1-6, with 7 bases aligning to TRBD1. This clonotype was sampled from a woman aged 50 to 65 in good health and CMV-seropositive. Sequencing was performed on PBMCs. The CDR3 protein is CASSPEGGDNSPLHF. In DNA form, the CDR3 reads TGCGCCAGCAGCCCAGAAGGGGGCGATAATTCACCCCTCCACTTT.